This TCR beta chain was sequenced for a study of T cells in Graves' hyperthyroidism and ophthalmopathy. Ten or more counts support this clonotype. Germline lookup yields CDR1 MNHEY and CDR2 SVGAGI. V trimming: 5 bases; J trimming: 6 bases; junction bases outside the gene matches: 9. The CDR3 is 15 amino acids. Exclusions: uncontrolled infection, other autoimmune disease, pregnancy, lactation. Based on clinical symptoms, serum thyroxine and TRAb, thyroid ultrasound and orbital computed tomography, diagnoses were reached. Amplified TCR beta CDR3 regions came from RNA transcripts. Carried out on the TCR CDR3, a first-round RT-PCR used the HTBI primer set. TCRdb recomputed calls from the multiplex PCR reads with MiXCR, one row per CDR3 protein. Found here are nearly 250,000 distinct CDR3 sequences, about 24% of them singletons; the top ten hold roughly 40%.

The source material was blood. V usage is TRBV6-5 and J usage is TRBJ2-4; 8 nucleotides align to TRBD2. The TCR comes from a woman in her 40s with Graves' ophthalmopathy. CDR3 loop: CASSTGLAIPNIQYF. DNA of the CDR3: TGTGCCAGCAGTACCGGACTAGCCATACCAAACATTCAGTACTTC.